This is a list of T cell receptor beta chains from one sample in a study of cytotoxic CD8 clonotypes in ibrutinib-treated CLL. Clones were sequenced by immunoSEQ multiplex PCR, and TCRdb holds only the in-frame ones, with some missing. Among some 200,000 clones listed, approximately 79% were seen once. The specimen was PBMCs, collected after 12 months of ibrutinib treatment. The source of these receptors is a human donor with chronic lymphocytic leukemia. The CDR3 runs from the conserved cysteine through the conserved F or W. A D gene is named only where the DNA matches it firmly. The listing skips clone size in some rows; elsewhere it reads once, few, many or a size class.

TRBD2,TRBV7-7,NA,TRBJ2-3,TGTGCTAGCAGCCTTACTAGCGGACTCACAGATACGCAGTATTTT,CASSLTSGLTDTQYF
NA,TRBV7-9,few,TRBJ1-2,TGTGCCAGCAGCTTAAGAGGAACAGGGACAAATGGCTACACCTTC,CASSLRGTGTNGYTF
NA,TRBV4-1,NA,TRBJ1-2,TGCGCCAGCAGCCAAGTTTTAGCGGCCCCGGGTGTATCGGGCTACACCTTC,CASSQVLAAPGVSGYTF
NA,TRBV2,NA,TRBJ1-2,TGTGCCAGCAGTGCGGGGGGATCCTACGGCTACACCTTC,CASSAGGSYGYTF
TRBD1,TRBV7-8,NA,TRBJ2-5,TGTGCCAGCAGCTTAGGGCCAGGGGGCGGTGAGACCCAGTACTTC,CASSLGPGGGETQYF
TRBD1,TRBV29-1,few,TRBJ1-1,TGCAGCGTTGCTGGACAGGGGGGCACTGAAGCTTTCTTT,CSVAGQGGTEAFF
NA,TRBV30,few,TRBJ1-2,TGTGCCTGGAGTACTGTGACCGGCGGCTACACCTTC,CAWSTVTGGYTF
TRBD1,TRBV4-2,NA,TRBJ1-4,TGTGCCAGCAGCCAGATGACAGGGTATGAAAAACTGTTTTTT,CASSQMTGYEKLFF
TRBD1,TRBV6-5,NA,TRBJ1-4,TGTGCCAGCACCCCCCGGACAGGGGCCTTAGAAAAACTGTTTTTT,CASTPRTGALEKLFF
TRBD1,TRBV5-1,NA,TRBJ1-4,TGCGCCAGCAGCTCAACGGGACAGGGTCGGGAAAAACTGTTTTTT,CASSSTGQGREKLFF
TRBD2,TRBV5-1,NA,TRBJ2-5,TGCGCCAGCAGCAGCGGGGCTCTACAAGAGACCCAGTACTTC,CASSSGALQETQYF
NA,TRBV27,NA,TRBJ2-2,TGTGCCAGCAGTAATCAAAGAAAGCTGTTTTTT,CASSNQRKLFF
NA,TRBV11-2,NA,TRBJ2-5,TGTGCCAGCAGCCCTCAAGACCCTCGGGAGACCCAGTACTTC,CASSPQDPRETQYF
TRBD1,TRBV19,NA,TRBJ1-1,TGTGCCAGTAGGGAACAGGGGGCTGGCACTGAAGCTTTCTTT,CASREQGAGTEAFF
NA,TRBV15,NA,TRBJ2-7,TGTGCCACCAGCAGAGACAGTTGGGAATTCGACGAGCAGTACTTC,CATSRDSWEFDEQYF
TRBD1,TRBV6-6,NA,TRBJ1-5,TGTGCCAGCAGGAGTTCGACAGGGGGTAGCAATCAGCCCCAGCATTTT,CASRSSTGGSNQPQHF
TRBD2,TRBV7-8,once,TRBJ2-7,TGTGCCAGCAGCTTAGGCCCCCCAGCGGGAGGACTGTACGAGCAGTACTTC,CASSLGPPAGGLYEQYF
NA,TRBV6-4,few,TRBJ1-1,TGTGCCAGCAGGGCCCGGGGGAGTATGAACACTGAAGCTTTCTTT,CASRARGSMNTEAFF
NA,TRBV5-4,NA,TRBJ2-7,TGTGCCAGCAGCCTTACTCGGGCAGAGCAGTACTTC,CASSLTRAEQYF
TRBD1,TRBV10-1,NA,TRBJ1-3,TGCGCCAGCAGGAACAGGGGTGGTGGAAACACCATATATTTT,CASRNRGGGNTIYF
NA,TRBV9,NA,TRBJ2-1,TGTGCCAGCAGCGTGCCTGACGGCGCAGTTAGAGCCTACAATGAGCAGTTCTTC,CASSVPDGAVRAYNEQFF
NA,TRBV30,NA,TRBJ1-1,TGTGCCTGGAGTTTCGGGAACACTGAAGCTTTCTTT,CAWSFGNTEAFF
TRBD2,TRBV27,once,TRBJ2-2,TGTGCCAGCAGTCCACGTAGCGGGAGGACAACATTTAACACCGGGGAGCTGTTTTTT,CASSPRSGRTTFNTGELFF
NA,TRBV6-1,once,TRBJ2-7,TGTGCCAGCAGTGAAGGACCGGCGGGATACGAGCAGTACTTC,CASSEGPAGYEQYF
TRBD1,TRBV27,NA,TRBJ2-5,TGTGCCAGCAGTTTCAACAGGGGAGAAGAGACCCAGTACTTC,CASSFNRGEETQYF
TRBD2,TRBV28,NA,TRBJ2-1,TGTGCCAGCTCTATTGGCGGGAGTTACAATGAGCAGTTCTTC,CASSIGGSYNEQFF
NA,TRBV2,NA,TRBJ1-2,TGTGCCAGCAGTGGCCCCGGGGCCCAGCTGAATGGCTACACCTTC,CASSGPGAQLNGYTF
NA,TRBV9,NA,TRBJ2-5,TGTGCCAGCAGCGTAGGAGGGGAGACCCAGTACTTC,CASSVGGETQYF
NA,TRBV7-3,NA,TRBJ2-2,TGTGCCAGCAGCTTAACGTTGGGAAATGCCGGGGAGCTGTTTTTT,CASSLTLGNAGELFF
NA,TRBV5-1,NA,TRBJ1-2,TGCGCCAGCGCTCCCGGGACCGAGGGTTATGGCTACACCTTC,CASAPGTEGYGYTF